This is a list of T cell receptor beta chains from one sample in a study of identical twins. Via MiXCR, TCRdb re-called the 5' RACE reads, giving one row per CDR3 protein. Of approximately 190,000 distinct CDR3 sequences listed, 15% to 20% were seen once; the top ten hold 40% to 45%. These data also featured in a second study, about T cells expressing NK-cell markers.

Sequenced: CD8+ T cells sorted from blood. These TCRs come from a woman younger than 35 in good health. Both conserved end residues are trimmed from each CDR3.

>TRBV5-1|TRBJ2-1
ASRDRGHEQF
>TRBV7-9|TRBJ2-1
ASNRGVVNEQF
>TRBV12-3/TRBV12-4|TRBJ2-5
ASTTTGAETQY
>TRBV27|TRBJ1-4
ASSSMTGSNEKLF
>TRBV7-8|TRBJ2-3
ASSPNSVGQY
>TRBV7-8|TRBJ2-1
ASSALQGGNEQF
>TRBV2|TRBJ2-2
ASSLSRTGINTGELF
>TRBV9|TRBJ2-3
ASSGRLAGVQY
>TRBV12-3/TRBV12-4|TRBJ2-5
ASSFGMWQGETQY
>TRBV7-2|TRBJ1-4
ASSPTVADEKLF
>TRBV7-8|TRBJ2-5
ASSFPGDAEKQETQY